This T cell receptor (beta chain) originates from a study of CD8 T cells in Susac syndrome. Study-level findings and limits: The study conceded that relatively few individuals underwent its TCR sequencing and HLA analysis.

This clonotype was seen a single time. Its antigen is currently unknown. V lost 7 bases and J lost 4, with 10 bases in between. The CDR3 extends over 12 amino acids. In germline, CDR1 is DFQATT, CDR2 SNEGSKA (reference sequence). Roughly 0.5 to 1 ug RNA was reverse transcribed with random hexamers. With immunoSEQ multiplex PCR, TCR beta CDR3 was amplified across 54 Vbeta and 13 Jbeta. TCRdb analysed the immunoSEQ multiplex PCR reads with MiXCR anew, one entry per CDR3 protein. The sample has about 120,000 distinct CDR3 sequences, over 90% seen once. The gene calls are TRBV20-1 and TRBJ1-4; possibly TRBD1 for D (5 bases). This TCR came from a human donor in good health. Sequencing used CD4+ T cells from PBMCs. This chain's CDR3 is CSVGGYNEKLFF. For the CDR3, the DNA is TGCAGTGTCGGGGGGTATAATGAAAAACTGTTTTTT.